This TCR beta chain stems from a study of T cell responses to AZD1222 COVID-19 vaccine. Repertoires were generated with immunoSEQ multiplex PCR, while TCRdb's copy carries only in-frame clones and drops some. This sample has about 61,000 clones, with around 82% found just once. Trimming cost V 4 bases and J 7 bases; bases outside gene matches: 10. Germline V gene lookup returns CDR1 MDHEN and CDR2 SYDVKM. There are 14 residues in the CDR3. The sequenced sample was peripheral blood, obtained 28 days after the second AZD1222 dose. This clonotype originated in an adult who received the AZD1222 COVID-19 vaccine. The chain uses TRBV28 and TRBJ2-7; 7 nucleotides align to TRBD1. The CDR3 nucleotides are TGTGCCAGCAGTTCCGCGACAGGGTTAGTGGAGCAGTACTTC. Its protein is CASSSATGLVEQYF.